The clone carrying this T cell receptor beta chain was counted only a few times. Its cognate antigen is unknown. The data belong to a study of cytomegalovirus exposure and HLA in healthy donors. About the research overall: Falling in the Caucasian-associated ancestry cluster were approximately 84% of around 370 genotyped donors. Broader study findings: Some TCR beta chains (more than 150 of them) were listed as cytomegalovirus-associated.

Vbeta (60) and Jbeta (13) primers were used in the PCR. Libraries were prepared by immunoSEQ multiplex PCR; TCRdb keeps only in-frame clonotypes and omits some of them. The repertoire holds over 75,000 clones, with around four fifths as singletons. The sequenced sample was PBMCs. This receptor was identified in a woman aged 60 to 75 in good health and CMV-seronegative.

Written as DNA, the CDR3 is TGTGCCAGCAGCTCTCCGGGACTAGCGACAGATACGCAGTATTTT. It codes for CASSSPGLATDTQYF. This chain links TRBV5-6 with TRBJ2-3, with 10 positions matching TRBD2. The germline V gene encodes CDR1 SGHDT and CDR2 YYEEEE. This CDR3 is built from 15 residues. V lost 3 bases, J lost 3 bases, and 4 bases stayed unmatched. Full variable domain (remainder filled in from reference TRBV5-6 and TRBJ2-3): DAGVTQSPTHLIKTRGQQVTLRCSPKSGHDTVSWYQQALGQGPQFIFQYYEEEERQRGNFPDRFSGHQFPNYSSELNVNALLLGDSALYLCASSSPGLATDTQYFGPGTRLTVL.